The sequence of this T cell receptor (beta chain) was determined in a study of siplizumab effects on memory and regulatory T cells. Whole-study findings and limits: Naive T cells were seemingly more diverse than memory cells, and major contributions to the alloresponse seemed to be made by them. Unstimulated subsets accounted for the mapping of only a minor share of the clones that were alloreactive. Naive versus memory phenotype went unassigned for roughly 75-96% of proliferating CD4+ or CD8+ clones.

Kept together in coculture, the mixed lymphocyte reaction cells spent more than five days at 37°C. Between the trimmed V and J ends, which lost 3 bases and 6 bases, there was a span of 13 bases. Per the germline V gene, CDR1 is SGDLS and CDR2 is YYNGEE. The CDR3 is 14 residues long. Assayed TCR templates numbered some 100,000 for each sample. TCRdb's copy holds only in-frame clones and misses some; the assay was immunoSEQ multiplex PCR. Here the sample spans around 13,000 clones, almost 40% being singletons. A word on this clone: The antigen remains undetermined.

The origin of this receptor is a human donor in good health; the cells came from an allogeneic mixed lymphocyte reaction. The chain combines TRBV9 with TRBJ1-3, with unresolved D. Source material: CFSE-low (dividing) CD8+ T cells sorted from an allogeneic mixed lymphocyte reaction. This chain's CDR3 is CASSGTGAVNTIYF. CDR3 sequence (DNA): TGTGCCAGCAGCGGGACGGGCGCCGTAAACACCATATATTTT.